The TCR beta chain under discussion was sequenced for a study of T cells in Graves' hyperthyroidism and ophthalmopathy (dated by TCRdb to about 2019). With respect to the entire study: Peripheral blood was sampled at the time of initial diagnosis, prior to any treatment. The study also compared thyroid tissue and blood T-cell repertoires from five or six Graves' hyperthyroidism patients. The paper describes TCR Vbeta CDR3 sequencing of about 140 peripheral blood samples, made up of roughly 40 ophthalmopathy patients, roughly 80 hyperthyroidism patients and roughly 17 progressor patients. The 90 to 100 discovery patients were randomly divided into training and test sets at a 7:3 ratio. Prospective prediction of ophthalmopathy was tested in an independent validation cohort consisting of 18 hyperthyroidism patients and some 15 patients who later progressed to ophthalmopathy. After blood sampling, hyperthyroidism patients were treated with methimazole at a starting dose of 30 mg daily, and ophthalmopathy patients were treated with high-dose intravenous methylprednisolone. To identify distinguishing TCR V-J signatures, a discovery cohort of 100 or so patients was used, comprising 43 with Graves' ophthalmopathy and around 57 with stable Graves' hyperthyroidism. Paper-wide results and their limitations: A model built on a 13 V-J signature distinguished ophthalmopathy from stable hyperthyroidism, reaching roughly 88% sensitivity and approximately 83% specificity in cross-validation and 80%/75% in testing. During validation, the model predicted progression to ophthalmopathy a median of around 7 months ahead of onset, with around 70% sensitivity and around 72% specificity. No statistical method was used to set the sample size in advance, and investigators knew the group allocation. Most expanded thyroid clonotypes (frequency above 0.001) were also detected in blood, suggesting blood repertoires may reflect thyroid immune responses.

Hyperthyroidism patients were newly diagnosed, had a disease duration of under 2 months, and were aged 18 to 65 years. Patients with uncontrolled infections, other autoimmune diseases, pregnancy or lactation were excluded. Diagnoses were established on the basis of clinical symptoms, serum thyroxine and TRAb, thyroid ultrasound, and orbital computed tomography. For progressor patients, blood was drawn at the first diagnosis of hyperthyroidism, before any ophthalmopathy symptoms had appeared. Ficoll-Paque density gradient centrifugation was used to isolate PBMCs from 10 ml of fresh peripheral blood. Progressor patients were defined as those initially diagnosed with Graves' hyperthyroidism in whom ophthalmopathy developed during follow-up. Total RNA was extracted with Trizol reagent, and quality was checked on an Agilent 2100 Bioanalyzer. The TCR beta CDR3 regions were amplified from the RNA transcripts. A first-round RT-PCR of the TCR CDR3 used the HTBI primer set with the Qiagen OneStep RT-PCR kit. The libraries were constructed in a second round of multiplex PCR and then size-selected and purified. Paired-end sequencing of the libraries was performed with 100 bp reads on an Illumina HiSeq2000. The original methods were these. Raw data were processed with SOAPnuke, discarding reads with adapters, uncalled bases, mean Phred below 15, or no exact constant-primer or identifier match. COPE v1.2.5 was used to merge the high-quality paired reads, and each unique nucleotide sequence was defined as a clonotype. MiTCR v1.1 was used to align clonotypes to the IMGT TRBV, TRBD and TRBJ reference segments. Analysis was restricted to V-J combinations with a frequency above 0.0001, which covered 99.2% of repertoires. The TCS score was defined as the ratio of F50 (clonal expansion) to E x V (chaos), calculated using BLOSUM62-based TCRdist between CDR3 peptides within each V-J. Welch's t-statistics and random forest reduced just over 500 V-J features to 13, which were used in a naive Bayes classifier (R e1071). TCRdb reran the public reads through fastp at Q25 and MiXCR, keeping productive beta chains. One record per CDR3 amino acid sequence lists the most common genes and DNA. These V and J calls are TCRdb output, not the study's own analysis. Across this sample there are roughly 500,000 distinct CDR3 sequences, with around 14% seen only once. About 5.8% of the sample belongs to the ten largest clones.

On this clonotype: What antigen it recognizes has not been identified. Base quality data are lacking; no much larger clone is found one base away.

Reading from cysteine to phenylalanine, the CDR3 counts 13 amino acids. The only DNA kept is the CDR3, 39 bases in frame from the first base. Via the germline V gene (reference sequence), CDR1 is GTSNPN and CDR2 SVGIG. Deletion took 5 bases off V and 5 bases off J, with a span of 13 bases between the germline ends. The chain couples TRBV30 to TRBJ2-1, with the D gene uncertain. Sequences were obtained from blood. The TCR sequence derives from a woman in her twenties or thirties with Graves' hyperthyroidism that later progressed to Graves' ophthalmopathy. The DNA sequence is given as TGTGCCTGGGAAAGGGCTGTGGACAATGAGCAGTTCTTC. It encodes CAWERAVDNEQFF.